Below, 27 T cell receptor beta chains from the same sample are listed, as sequenced in a study of T cells in Graves' hyperthyroidism and ophthalmopathy. Regions amplified from RNA transcripts were the TCR beta CDR3 regions. First-round RT-PCR of the TCR CDR3 relied on the HTBI primer set. TCRdb re-analysed the multiplex PCR reads in MiXCR, keeping a single row per CDR3 protein. The table includes approximately 430,000 distinct CDR3 sequences, around a sixth detected once. The sequenced sample consisted of blood. Receptor source: a woman younger than 30 with Graves' hyperthyroidism.

This clonotype was detected ten times or more. This chain links TRBV11-2 with TRBJ2-1, with TRBD2 matching over 12 bases. Trimming took 4 bases from V and 9 from J; bases not matched to a gene: 4. This CDR3 is 14 amino acids long. The V gene's germline CDR1 is SGHAT and CDR2 FQNNGV. In DNA, the CDR3 is TGTGCCAGCAGCTCTAGCGGGGGGGCAGGTGAGCAGTTCTTC. Its translation: CASSSSGGAGEQFF.

The genes are TRBV27 and TRBJ2-5; D perhaps matches TRBD1 (6 bases). The CDR3 is made up of 15 amino acids. The V gene's germline CDR1 is MNHEY and CDR2 SMNVEV (reference sequence). V lost 2 bases, J lost 2 bases, and 12 bases lay in between. The CDR3 nucleotides read TGTGCCAGCAGTTTAGGCACAGGGAATCAAGAGACCCAGTACTTC. Protein: CASSLGTGNQETQYF.

This clonotype was detected a few times. The chain links TRBV5-1 to TRBJ1-6; D is perhaps TRBD1 (5 bases). Germline V lookup: CDR1 SGHRS, CDR2 YFSETQ. The ends were cut back, 1 base at V and 11 bases at J, with 19 bases in the middle. The length of the CDR3 is 16 residues. The CDR3 region has the DNA TGCGCCAGCAGCTTGACCCCGACGGGGGGTCTGGCACCCCTCCACTTT. It translates to CASSLTPTGGLAPLHF. Combining the CDR3 with reference TRBV5-1 and TRBJ1-6 gives the whole variable domain KAGVTQTPRYLIKTRGQQVTLSCSPISGHRSVSWYQQTPGQGLQFLFEYFSETQRNKGNFPGRFSGRQFSNSRSEMNVSTLELGDSALYLCASSLTPTGGLAPLHFGNGTRLTVT.

The chain is built from TRBV9 and TRBJ1-1, with unresolved D. V dropped 4 bases and J dropped 0 bases, with 7 bases sitting between them. The length of the CDR3 is 13 residues. Germline CDR1 and CDR2: SGDLS and YYNGEE. The CDR3 DNA is TGTGCCAGCAGCACCCCCATGAACACTGAAGCTTTCTTT. This codes for CASSTPMNTEAFF.

This clonotype was recorded a few times. This chain connects TRBV4-1 to TRBJ2-7; 7 bases map to TRBD1. V dropped 1 base and J dropped 2; count of bases not matched to a gene: 5. The CDR3 loop spans 15 amino acids. Germline values: CDR1 MGHRA, CDR2 YSYEKL. The CDR3 loop is CASSQVGTATYEQYF. The DNA of the CDR3 is TGCGCCAGCAGCCAAGTGGGGACAGCAACCTACGAGCAGTACTTC.

There are many counts of this clonotype. The chain has TRBV20-1 and TRBJ2-1, with TRBD1 identical over 7 bases. The germline V gene has CDR1 DFQATT and CDR2 SNEGSKA (reference sequence). The J segment lost 6 bases and the V segment lost 8 bases, leaving 7 bases of the junction unmatched. The CDR3 is made up of 12 amino acids. The CDR3 region has the DNA TGCAGTCCCCGGGCAGGGGGCAATGAGCAGTTCTTC. Its translation: CSPRAGGNEQFF.

The chain employs TRBV29-1 and TRBJ2-3; no firm D call. CDR3 length: 12 amino acids. Germline V gene data show CDR1 as SQVTM and CDR2 as ANQGSEA. V lost 0 bases and J lost 4, with 5 bases in between. The CDR3 DNA reads as TGCAGCGTTGAAGATCCCTCAGATACGCAGTATTTT. The encoded protein is CSVEDPSDTQYF.

The chain joins TRBV7-2 to TRBJ1-5; D gene unclear. V gave up 2 bases and J gave up 9 bases, with 2 bases separating them. The CDR3 has 10 residues. Germline V gene sequence: CDR1 SGHTA, CDR2 FQGNSA. CDR3 DNA sequence: TGTGCCAGCAGCTTAATGCCCCAGCATTTT. Encoded protein: CASSLMPQHF.

The chain carries TRBV20-1 and TRBJ2-2, with 13 bases that match TRBD2. With 3 bases clipped from V and 6 bases from J, the junction kept 4 bases outside the gene matches. Germline V gene data show CDR1 as DFQATT and CDR2 as SNEGSKA (reference sequence). The CDR3 has 15 residues. In DNA form, the CDR3 reads TGCAGTGCTAGCTTCGGACTAGCGGGGGCCGGGGAGCTGTTTTTT. Protein product: CSASFGLAGAGELFF.

This clonotype has a count of ten or more. The chain links TRBV11-2 to TRBJ2-7; 11 bases agree with TRBD2. The V segment lost 5 bases and the J segment 3 bases; nucleotides outside the gene matches: 9. Germline values: CDR1 SGHAT, CDR2 FQNNGV. The CDR3 spans 16 residues. CDR3 nucleotide sequence: TGTGCCAGCAGCCTACTTACCGGGACTAGCGGCTACGAGCAGTACTTC. This codes for CASSLLTGTSGYEQYF.

The sample holds many counts of this clonotype. This chain links TRBV20-1 with TRBJ1-1; tentative D call: TRBD1 (5 bases). Trimming removed 4 bases at V and 7 bases at J, with 19 bases between. Per the germline V gene, CDR1 is DFQATT and CDR2 is SNEGSKA (reference sequence). CDR3 size: 14 residues. CDR3 region: CSATRDGTGNEAFF. In DNA, the CDR3 is TGCAGTGCTACGAGAGACGGGACGGGCAATGAAGCTTTCTTT.

This clonotype has more than one count but fewer than ten. The V and J genes are TRBV27 and TRBJ2-3; D is ambiguous. Germline V CDR1 and CDR2: MNHEY, SMNVEV (reference sequence). Trimming pared 3 bases from V and 7 bases from J, leaving 11 bases between. The CDR3 is 13 residues long. CDR3: CASSFIPEYTQYF. In nucleotides, the CDR3 is TGTGCCAGCAGTTTCATCCCGGAATATACGCAGTATTTT.

The chain has TRBV6-1 and TRBJ1-5; D gene unclear. The length of the CDR3 is 12 residues. CDR1 MNHNS and CDR2 SASEGT come from the germline V gene. V shed 5 bases and J shed 9 bases, with 11 bases lying between them. CDR3 nucleotide sequence: TGTGCCAGCAGTCCTCAATGGCCGCCCCAGCATTTT. Translated: CASSPQWPPQHF.

This clonotype was detected ten times or more. This chain connects TRBV7-2 to TRBJ1-1; possibly TRBD1 for D (6 bases). This CDR3 is built from 16 residues. The germline V gene encodes CDR1 SGHTA and CDR2 FQGNSA. V was clipped by 5 bases and J by 0 bases, with 16 bases between them. Here the CDR3 DNA reads TGTGCCAGCAGCAAACCGGGGGCAGGCCTGAACACTGAAGCTTTCTTT. Translated, it gives CASSKPGAGLNTEAFF.

In DNA, the CDR3 is TGCAGTGCTAGAGGTCCGGGGAAGGGGTATAATGAAAAACTGTTTTTT. It translates to CSARGPGKGYNEKLFF. The V gene is TRBV20-1, the J gene TRBJ1-4, with D possibly being TRBD1 (5 bases). Per the germline V gene, CDR1 is DFQATT and CDR2 is SNEGSKA (reference sequence). V was shortened by 1 base and J by 4 bases, with 16 bases between the two germline ends. This CDR3 spans 16 amino acids.

This clonotype came up many times. This chain uses TRBV7-9 with TRBJ1-1; no definite D call. The CDR3 has 14 amino acids. V lost 1 base and J lost 2, with 8 bases in between. Per the germline V gene, CDR1 is SEHNR and CDR2 is FQNEAQ (reference sequence). Here the CDR3 DNA reads TGTGCCAGCAGCTTAGGAGACGTAAACACTGAAGCTTTCTTT. Translating it yields CASSLGDVNTEAFF.

The V and J genes are TRBV4-3 and TRBJ2-1; perhaps TRBD1 as D (6 bases). Looked up from germline, CDR1 is LGHNA and CDR2 is YSLEER. The length of the CDR3 is 19 residues. Trimming removed 2 bases at V and 5 bases at J, with 25 bases between. The CDR3 is CASSQTLQGPLLGDNEQFF. The CDR3 coding sequence is TGCGCCAGCAGCCAAACCCTACAGGGACCGCTCCTGGGGGACAATGAGCAGTTCTTC.

In its sample, this clonotype was seen many times. V usage is TRBV28 and J usage is TRBJ2-7; D gene unclear. Germline V lookup: CDR1 MDHEN, CDR2 SYDVKM. This CDR3 region has 12 residues. The ends were cut back, 2 bases at V and 3 bases at J, with 5 bases in the middle. CDR3 sequence reads: CASSLPDYEQYF. The CDR3, as DNA: TGTGCCAGCAGTTTACCGGACTACGAGCAGTACTTC.

A remark on this clonotype: A much more abundant neighbour one base away suggests this may be a read error. This sequence joins TRBV12-3 or TRBV12-4 and TRBJ2-1; possibly TRBD2 for D (6 bases). The V and J ends lost 7 bases and 10 bases respectively, with 14 bases between them. CDR3 length equals 12 residues. CDR3 coding DNA: TGTGCCAGCATTTCGCGGGGAATCGAGCAGTTCTTC. It yields the protein CASISRGIEQFF.

This clonotype showed up many times. J is TRBJ2-4 and V is TRBV11-2; no firm D call. The CDR3 is 13 amino acids. Trimming removed 3 bases at V and 0 bases at J, with 3 bases between. The germline V gene has CDR1 SGHAT and CDR2 FQNNGV. The CDR3 sequence: CASSFGAKNIQYF. The CDR3, as DNA: TGTGCCAGCAGCTTTGGAGCCAAAAACATTCAGTACTTC.

The chain links TRBV15 to TRBJ2-7; 14 nucleotides line up with TRBD2. The J segment lost 2 bases and the V segment lost 5 bases, leaving 5 bases of the junction unmatched. CDR1 and CDR2 (germline): LNHNV, YYDKDF (reference sequence). CDR3 length equals 16 residues. Written as DNA, the CDR3 is TGTGCCACCAGCCCAGGGACTAGCGGGAGACCCTACGAGCAGTACTTC. This encodes CATSPGTSGRPYEQYF.

This clonotype has a handful of counts. This chain uses TRBV20-1 with TRBJ2-7; D not resolved. V lost 6 bases to trimming and J lost 4 bases, with 16 bases between them. Germline CDR1 DFQATT, CDR2 SNEGSKA (reference sequence). The CDR3 consists of 13 residues. The CDR3 DNA follows: TGCAGTGCCCGAGGAATAGCACAGTACGAGCAGTACTTC. This translates into CSARGIAQYEQYF.

This clonotype was detected ten times or more. The gene calls are TRBV7-2 and TRBJ1-1; unclear D gene. Trimming shortened V by 1 base and J by 1 base, and 10 bases separated the two germline ends. There are 15 residues in the CDR3. Germline CDR1 and CDR2: SGHTA and FQGNSA. The CDR3 sequence is CASSLVPRQNTEAFF. CDR3 nucleotide sequence: TGTGCCAGCAGCTTAGTGCCCCGACAGAACACTGAAGCTTTCTTT.

The sample holds a few counts of this clonotype. The rearrangement uses TRBV7-2 and TRBJ2-2; no clear D gene. This CDR3 comprises 12 residues. V was clipped by 4 bases and J by 8 bases, with 8 bases between them. CDR1 is SGHTA and CDR2 is FQGNSA in the germline V gene. The DNA for the CDR3 is TGTGCCAGCAGCTCTCGGGCGGGGGAGCTGTTTTTT. Amino acid sequence: CASSSRAGELFF.

This clonotype was seen a few times. The chain combines TRBV5-1 with TRBJ2-2, with D perhaps given as TRBD1 or TRBD2 (5 bases each). Germline V lookup: CDR1 SGHRS, CDR2 YFSETQ. Trimming shortened V by 4 bases and J by 4 bases, and 17 bases separated the two germline ends. CDR3 length: 16 amino acids. The CDR3 sequence is CASSRSGTAATGELFF. Here the CDR3 DNA reads TGCGCCAGCAGCCGGTCGGGGACGGCTGCCACCGGGGAGCTGTTTTTT. Full variable domain (remainder filled in from reference TRBV5-1 and TRBJ2-2): KAGVTQTPRYLIKTRGQQVTLSCSPISGHRSVSWYQQTPGQGLQFLFEYFSETQRNKGNFPGRFSGRQFSNSRSEMNVSTLELGDSALYLCASSRSGTAATGELFFGEGSRLTVL.

This rearrangement joins TRBV15 to TRBJ2-2; a possible D gene is TRBD1 (6 bases). Trimming removed 5 bases at V and 2 bases at J, with 12 bases between. The CDR3 totals 15 residues. The germline V gene encodes CDR1 LNHNV and CDR2 YYDKDF (reference sequence). In nucleotides, the CDR3 is TGTGCCACCAGCGCTGGGACAAAAAACACCGGGGAGCTGTTTTTT. Translation gives CATSAGTKNTGELFF.

The sample holds many counts of this clonotype. The gene calls are TRBV7-6 and TRBJ2-1; 14 positions match TRBD2. Germline V gene lookup returns CDR1 SGHVS and CDR2 FNYEAQ. The CDR3 contains 17 residues. Unmatched junction bases numbered 4, after V lost 2 bases and J lost 4 bases. The chain's CDR3 is CASSLRLAGGPYNEQFF. CDR3 in DNA: TGTGCCAGCAGCTTAAGACTAGCGGGAGGGCCATACAATGAGCAGTTCTTC.